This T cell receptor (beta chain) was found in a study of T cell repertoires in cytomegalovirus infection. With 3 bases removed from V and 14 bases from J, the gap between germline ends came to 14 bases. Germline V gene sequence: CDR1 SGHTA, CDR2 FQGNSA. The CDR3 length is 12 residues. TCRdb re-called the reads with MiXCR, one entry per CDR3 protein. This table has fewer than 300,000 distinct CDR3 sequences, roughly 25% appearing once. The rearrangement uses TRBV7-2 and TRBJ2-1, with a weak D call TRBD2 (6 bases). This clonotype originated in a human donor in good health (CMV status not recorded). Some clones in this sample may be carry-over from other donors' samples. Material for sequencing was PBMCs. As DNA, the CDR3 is TGTGCCAGCAGCTTGGACCGGGACTCGGAGTTCTTC. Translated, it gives CASSLDRDSEFF.